This T cell receptor (beta chain) was sequenced in a study of T cells in Graves' hyperthyroidism and ophthalmopathy. Trimming stripped 8 bases from V and 0 bases from J, with 17 bases between. The CDR3 length is 17 residues. The investigators amplified TCR beta CDR3 regions from RNA transcripts. Primed by the HTBI set, a first-round RT-PCR was run on the TCR CDR3. A single record per CDR3 protein comes from TCRdb applying MiXCR to the multiplex PCR reads. The data contain under 400,000 distinct CDR3 sequences, roughly 13% of them singletons. The specimen sequenced was blood. This chain uses TRBV12-3 or TRBV12-4 with TRBJ2-6; possible D gene TRBD1, 5 bases. The sequence was collected from a woman aged 55-70 years with Graves' hyperthyroidism. CDR3 residues: CASSPMDMNSGANVLTF. The DNA for the CDR3 is TGTGCCAGCTCACCAATGGACATGAACTCTGGGGCCAACGTCCTGACTTTC.